A single sample gave rise to the 3 T cell receptor beta chains below, sequenced in a study of OX40 agonist ivuxolimab in advanced cancers. TCRdb's copy holds only in-frame clones and misses some; the assay was immunoSEQ multiplex PCR. The sample contains around 83,000 clones, roughly 84% of which appear only once. The source material was CD4+ or CD8+ T cells sorted from blood, sampled in a trial of the OX40 agonist ivuxolimab. Every receptor here comes from an adult with an advanced solid tumor such as melanoma, head and neck, liver or kidney cancer.

The chain employs TRBV18 and TRBJ2-7, with 7 bases that match TRBD2. This CDR3 is built from 15 residues. Germline trimming cut 2 bases from V and 0 bases from J; bases unmatched to any gene: 4. Germline lookup yields CDR1 KGHSH and CDR2 LQKENI. In DNA, the CDR3 is TGTGCCAGCTCACCAGGGAGCGGGAACTCCTACGAGCAGTACTTC. It encodes CASSPGSGNSYEQYF.

The chain joins TRBV27 to TRBJ2-7; TRBD1 matches at 8 bases. Unmatched junction bases numbered 17, after V lost 9 bases and J lost 1 base. The germline CDR1 and CDR2 sequences are MNHEY and SMNVEV (reference sequence). This CDR3 contains 17 residues. CDR3 amino acids: CASSSRGQGFSSYEQYF. CDR3 nucleotides: TGTGCCAGTTCCAGCAGGGGGCAGGGATTTTCATCCTACGAGCAGTACTTC.

The chain employs TRBV29-1 and TRBJ2-7, with TRBD2 matching 9 bases. Germline V gene data show CDR1 as SQVTM and CDR2 as ANQGSEA. CDR3 size: 20 residues. Trimming removed 2 bases from V and 2 bases from J; junction bases left unmatched: 22. The CDR3 loop reads CSVEWDGMGLLAGGTYEQYF. The DNA for the CDR3 is TGCAGCGTTGAATGGGATGGGATGGGGTTATTGGCGGGAGGGACCTACGAGCAGTACTTC.